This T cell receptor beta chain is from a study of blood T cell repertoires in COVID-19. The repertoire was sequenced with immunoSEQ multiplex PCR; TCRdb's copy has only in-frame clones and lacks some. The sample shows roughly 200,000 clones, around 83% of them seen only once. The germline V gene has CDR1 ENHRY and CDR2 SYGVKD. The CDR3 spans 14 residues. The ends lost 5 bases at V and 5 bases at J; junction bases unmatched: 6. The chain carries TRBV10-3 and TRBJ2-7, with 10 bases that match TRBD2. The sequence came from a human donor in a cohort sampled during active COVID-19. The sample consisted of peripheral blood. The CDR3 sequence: CAISSAGGLDEQYF. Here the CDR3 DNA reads TGTGCCATCAGTTCAGCGGGAGGGCTAGACGAGCAGTACTTC.